The T cell receptor (beta chain) described here comes from a study of T cell repertoires in cytomegalovirus infection. Via MiXCR, TCRdb re-called the reads, giving one row per CDR3 protein. The repertoire includes 500,000 or so distinct CDR3 sequences, 16% of them detected once, and more than 20% sits in the top ten. The germline CDR1 and CDR2 sequences are SGHNT and YYREEE (reference sequence). CDR3 length: 17 residues. V dropped 0 bases and J dropped 2; count of bases not matched to a gene: 7. This clonotype showed up just a few times. This TCR was recovered from a human donor in good health (CMV status not recorded). Some clones in this sample may be carry-over from other donors' samples. The V gene is TRBV5-4, the J gene TRBJ2-1; 8 bases map to TRBD2. The material sequenced was CD8+ T cells from PBMCs. The CDR3 sequence: CASSLDKAGGPYNEQFF. In nucleotides, the CDR3 is TGTGCCAGCAGCTTGGATAAGGCGGGGGGCCCCTACAATGAGCAGTTCTTC.